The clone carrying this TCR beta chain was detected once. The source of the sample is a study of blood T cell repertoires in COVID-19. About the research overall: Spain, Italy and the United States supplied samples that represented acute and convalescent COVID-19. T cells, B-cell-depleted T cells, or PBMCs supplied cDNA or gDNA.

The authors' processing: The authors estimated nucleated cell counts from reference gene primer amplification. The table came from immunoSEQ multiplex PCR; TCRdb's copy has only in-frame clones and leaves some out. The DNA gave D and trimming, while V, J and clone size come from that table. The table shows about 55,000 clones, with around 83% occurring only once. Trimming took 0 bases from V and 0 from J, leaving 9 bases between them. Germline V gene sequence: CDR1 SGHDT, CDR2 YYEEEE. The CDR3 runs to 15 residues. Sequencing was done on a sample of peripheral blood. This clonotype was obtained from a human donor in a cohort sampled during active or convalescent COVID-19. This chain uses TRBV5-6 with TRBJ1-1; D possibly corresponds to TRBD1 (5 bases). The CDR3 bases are TGTGCCAGCAGCTTGGCCCAAGGGGTGAACACTGAAGCTTTCTTT. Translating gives CASSLAQGVNTEAFF.